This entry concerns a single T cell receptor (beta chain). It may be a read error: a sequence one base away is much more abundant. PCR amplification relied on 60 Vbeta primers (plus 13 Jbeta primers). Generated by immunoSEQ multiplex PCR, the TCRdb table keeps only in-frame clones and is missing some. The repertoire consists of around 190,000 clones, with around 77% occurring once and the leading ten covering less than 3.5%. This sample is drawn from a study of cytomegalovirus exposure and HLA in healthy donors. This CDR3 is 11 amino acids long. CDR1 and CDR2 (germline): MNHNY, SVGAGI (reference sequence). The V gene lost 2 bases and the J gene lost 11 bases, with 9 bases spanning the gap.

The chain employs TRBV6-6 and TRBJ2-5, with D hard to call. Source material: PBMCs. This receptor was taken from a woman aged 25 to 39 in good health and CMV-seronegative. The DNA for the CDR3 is TGTGCCAGCAGTTACGGCGGTGAGCAGTACTTC. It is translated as CASSYGGEQYF.